The clone carrying this T cell receptor (beta chain) has more than one count but fewer than ten. This specimen comes from a study of T cell changes during pregnancy in multiple sclerosis. J lost 0 bases, V lost 4 bases, and 8 bases had no gene match. The CDR3 sequence is 19 residues long. Germline assignment: CDR1 LNHDA and CDR2 SQIVND (reference sequence). Here immunoSEQ multiplex PCR was the method, and the copy in TCRdb shows in-frame clones only, minus some. Of under 65,000 clones detected, roughly nine tenths appear once; the ten largest clones hold roughly 3.3%. The sample in question was peripheral blood, obtained in the first trimester of pregnancy. The source of this sequence is a female donor in good health, enrolled as a control in a pregnancy study. The genes are TRBV19 and TRBJ2-2, with 13 bases that match TRBD2. Written as DNA, the CDR3 is TGTGCCAGTAGTACCAAACGGACTAGCGGGAGACCGAACACCGGGGAGCTGTTTTTT. Translated: CASSTKRTSGRPNTGELFF.